These T cell receptor beta chains were read from a single sample in a study of blood T cell repertoires in COVID-19. The data were produced by immunoSEQ multiplex PCR, yet TCRdb's version contains in-frame clones alone and is incomplete. The sample has about 68,000 clones; roughly 83% are singletons. Material for sequencing was peripheral blood. These receptors came from an elderly man with acute or convalescent COVID-19. CDR3s include the opening cysteine and the closing phenylalanine or tryptophan. D genes are given only for firm matches. Size tells how often a clone was seen (once, few, many) or the class of an expanded clone, and some rows leave it out.

. TRBJ2-5 TRBD2 14 TRBV11-3 CASSPGLAGETQYF TGTGCCAGCAGCCCCGGACTAGCGGGAGAGACCCAGTACTTC
few TRBJ1-2 TRBD1 12 TRBV29-1 CSVTWDRQGYTF TGCAGCGTAACCTGGGACAGGCAAGGCTACACCTTC
. TRBJ2-3 TRBD1 13 TRBV6-4 CASSGQGTDTQYF TGTGCCAGCAGTGGACAGGGAACAGATACGCAGTATTTT
once TRBJ2-7 . 14 TRBV7-8 CASSLAQGQNEQYF TGTGCCAGCAGCTTAGCCCAGGGTCAAAACGAGCAGTACTTC
. TRBJ1-6 . 15 TRBV27 CASSLSGLRGSPLHF TGTGCCAGCAGTTTATCGGGACTTAGGGGTTCACCCCTCCACTTT
. TRBJ1-1 . 11 TRBV6-5 CASSTGDEAFF TGTGCCAGCAGTACGGGTGATGAAGCTTTCTTT
. TRBJ2-1 . 12 TRBV7-9 CASSLTLNEQFF TGTGCCAGCAGCTTGACTCTCAATGAGCAGTTCTTC
. TRBJ2-1 TRBD1 16 TRBV7-8 CASSPAYRGSYNEQFF TGTGCCAGCAGCCCCGCCTACAGGGGGTCCTACAATGAGCAGTTCTTC
. TRBJ2-6 . 16 TRBV9 CASSVLEGAGANVLTF TGTGCCAGCAGCGTTTTAGAGGGGGCTGGGGCCAACGTCCTGACTTTC
. TRBJ2-3 . 14 TRBV5-1 CASSLDRSTDTQYF TGCGCCAGCAGCCTTGACAGAAGCACAGATACGCAGTATTTT
many TRBJ2-7 TRBD1 13 TRBV6-2/TRBV6-3 CASSITGEGEQYF TGTGCCAGCAGCATCACAGGGGAAGGCGAGCAGTACTTC
. TRBJ1-2 . 13 TRBV29-1 CSVNSDSLYGYTF TGCAGCGTAAACAGTGATTCCTTGTATGGCTACACCTTC
. TRBJ1-4 . 15 TRBV18 CASSPREGSNEKLFF TGTGCCAGCTCACCCCGAGAGGGTTCTAATGAAAAACTGTTTTTT
. TRBJ2-5 TRBD2 18 TRBV5-1 CASSSGLAGGPYQETQYF TGCGCCAGCAGCTCAGGACTAGCGGGGGGGCCGTACCAAGAGACCCAGTACTTC
. TRBJ2-1 TRBD2 14 TRBV5-1 CASDLAGNYNEQFF TGCGCCAGCGACCTAGCGGGTAATTACAATGAGCAGTTCTTC
. TRBJ2-7 . 13 TRBV7-3 CASSLGNSYEQYF TGTGCCAGCAGCTTGGGCAACTCCTACGAGCAGTACTTC
. TRBJ1-2 . 12 TRBV29-1 CSVEAQRYGYTF TGCAGCGTTGAAGCGCAGAGGTATGGCTACACCTTC
. TRBJ2-2 TRBD1 14 TRBV30 CACTTGLGTGELFF TGTGCCTGCACGACAGGGCTGGGCACCGGGGAGCTGTTTTTT
. TRBJ1-2 . 13 TRBV15 CATSRNRDNSYTF TGTGCCACCAGCAGAAACAGGGATAACAGCTACACCTTC
. TRBJ2-2 TRBD1 15 TRBV30 CAWRSGQQNTGELFF TGTGCCTGGAGATCGGGACAGCAGAACACCGGGGAGCTGTTTTTT
. TRBJ1-2 . 14 TRBV7-3 CASSPQAGFGGYTF TGTGCCAGCAGCCCACAGGCGGGGTTTGGTGGCTACACCTTC
few TRBJ2-7 . 13 TRBV24-1 CATSDGADYEQYF TGTGCCACCAGTGACGGTGCGGACTACGAGCAGTACTTC
. TRBJ1-5 TRBD1 15 TRBV18 CASSPGTGGNQPQHF TGTGCCAGCTCACCCGGGACAGGGGGCAATCAGCCCCAGCATTTT
. TRBJ1-3 . 14 TRBV5-1 CASSLANTGNTIYF TGCGCCAGCAGCCTAGCCAATACTGGAAACACCATATATTTT
. TRBJ1-6 TRBD1 18 TRBV4-1 CASSQGQGARLNNSPLHF TGCGCCAGCAGCCAGGGACAGGGGGCGCGGTTGAATAATTCACCCCTCCACTTT
. TRBJ1-6 . 17 TRBV19 CASTLYGQGFSVSPLHF TGTGCCAGTACCCTATACGGGCAGGGATTTTCCGTTTCACCCCTCCACTTT
. TRBJ2-7 . 15 TRBV5-5 CASSPTSSSSYEQYF TGTGCCAGCAGTCCCACTTCGAGCTCATCCTACGAGCAGTACTTC
. TRBJ2-7 TRBD1 13 TRBV6-2/TRBV6-3 CASCRDRGAEQYF TGTGCCAGCTGCCGGGACAGGGGTGCCGAGCAGTACTTC
. TRBJ1-6 . 14 TRBV18 CASSPDSRNSPLHF TGTGCCAGCTCACCGGACAGTAGGAATTCACCCCTCCACTTT
. TRBJ2-1 TRBD2 17 TRBV5-6 CASSLTERGFSYNEQFF TGTGCCAGCAGCTTGACTGAGCGGGGGTTTTCGTACAATGAGCAGTTCTTC
. TRBJ2-2 TRBD2 13 TRBV28 CASTFSGTGELFF TGTGCCAGCACCTTTAGCGGGACCGGGGAGCTGTTTTTT
. TRBJ1-2 . 12 TRBV12-3/TRBV12-4 CASTGGNYGYTF TGTGCCAGCACCGGGGGAAACTATGGCTACACCTTC
. TRBJ1-2 . 14 TRBV27 CASSLRGSHYGYTF TGTGCCAGCAGTTTAAGGGGCAGCCACTATGGCTACACCTTC
once TRBJ1-5 . 17 TRBV19 CASSLRASITSNQPQHF TGTGCCAGTAGTCTAAGAGCAAGTATTACTAGCAATCAGCCCCAGCATTTT
. TRBJ1-1 . 15 TRBV19 CASSKLGGPNTEAFF TGTGCCAGTAGTAAACTCGGGGGACCCAACACTGAAGCTTTCTTT
few TRBJ2-5 TRBD2 15 TRBV9 CASSVADGGEETQYF TGTGCCAGCAGCGTAGCAGACGGGGGGGAGGAGACCCAGTACTTC
once TRBJ1-5 TRBD1 18 TRBV13 CASSLYRQGDWSNQPQHF TGTGCCAGCAGCTTATACCGACAGGGGGACTGGAGCAATCAGCCCCAGCATTTT
. TRBJ1-4 . 14 TRBV5-4 CASSLMGANEKLFF TGTGCCAGCAGCTTGATGGGGGCCAATGAAAAACTGTTTTTT
few TRBJ2-3 . 15 TRBV11-2 CASSLVTSYTDTQYF TGTGCCAGCAGCTTAGTAACCAGTTACACAGATACGCAGTATTTT
. TRBJ2-1 TRBD2 16 TRBV4-1 CASSQDLAGGYNEQFF TGCGCCAGCAGCCAAGATCTAGCGGGGGGTTACAATGAGCAGTTCTTC
. TRBJ2-7 TRBD1 15 TRBV2 CASSESVGTGPEQYF TGTGCCAGCAGTGAATCGGTGGGGACAGGGCCCGAGCAGTACTTC
. TRBJ1-2 TRBD1 17 TRBV5-1 CASSLGLEGGRSYGYTF TGCGCCAGCAGCTTGGGTCTTGAAGGGGGCAGGAGCTATGGCTACACCTTC
once TRBJ1-2 TRBD1 13 TRBV28 CASSRTGGAGYTF TGTGCCAGCAGTAGGACAGGGGGCGCCGGCTACACCTTC